The next 24 T cell receptor beta chains were all read from a single sample in a study of blood T cell repertoires in COVID-19. Generated by immunoSEQ multiplex PCR, the TCRdb table keeps only in-frame clones and is missing some. This sample has about 170,000 clones, with less than 90% found just once. Source material: PBMCs or T cells enriched from blood (not recorded which). These receptor sequences come from a woman in her forties or fifties who had recovered from COVID-19.

As to this clone: The same CDR3 arises from other DNA sequences in this sample as well. This chain links TRBV6-2 or TRBV6-3 with TRBJ1-6; 8 nucleotides line up with TRBD1. Germline V gene lookup returns CDR1 MNHEY and CDR2 SVGEGT. With V trimmed by 0 bases and J by 8 bases, 3 bases remained unmatched. The CDR3 extends over 15 amino acids. CDR3 coding DNA: TGTGCCAGCAGTTACTCCGGACAGGGACATTCACCCCTCCACTTT. It is translated as CASSYSGQGHSPLHF.

The chain recombines TRBV5-6 with TRBJ1-2; maybe TRBD1 (6 bases). This CDR3 comprises 12 residues. Germline-derived CDR1 and CDR2 are SGHDT and YYEEEE. Trimming removed 4 bases at V and 6 bases at J, with 10 bases between. CDR3 nucleotides: TGTGCCAGCAGCATACAGGGAAATGGCTACACCTTC. Amino acids: CASSIQGNGYTF.

In this sample, this clone turned up once. The chain joins TRBV5-6 to TRBJ1-6; D gene unclear. In germline, CDR1 is SGHDT, CDR2 YYEEEE. CDR3 length equals 13 residues. Trimming stripped 7 bases from V and 7 bases from J, with 12 bases between. Here the CDR3 DNA reads TGTGCCAGCTCGGAGACGAGGAATTCACCCCTCCACTTT. It yields the protein CASSETRNSPLHF.

V and J are TRBV30 and TRBJ1-1; no reliable D call. This CDR3 has 13 residues. Trimming cost V 4 bases and J 7 bases, with 16 bases left between them. Germline CDR1 GTSNPN, CDR2 SVGIG (reference sequence). The CDR3 DNA sequence: TGTGCCTGGACCATGGTAGGGCGGGATGAAGCTTTCTTT. This sequence encodes CAWTMVGRDEAFF.

This sequence joins TRBV14 and TRBJ2-7; no clear D gene. The ends were cut back, 0 bases at V and 7 bases at J, with 7 bases in the middle. This CDR3 contains 12 residues. Germline loops: CDR1 SGHDN, CDR2 FVKESK. The CDR3 protein is CASSQDRWEQYV. The CDR3 nucleotides read TGTGCCAGCAGCCAAGATCGGTGGGAGCAGTACGTC.

A few counts support this clone. The chain carries TRBV6-5 and TRBJ1-4; TRBD1 might be the D (6 bases). The V gene lost 0 bases and the J gene lost 7 bases, with 12 bases spanning the gap. Germline-derived CDR1 and CDR2 are MNHEY and SVGAGI. This CDR3 spans 15 amino acids. The CDR3 DNA reads as TGTGCCAGCAGTTACTCGGGGGCTATGTTTGAAAAACTGTTTTTT. Its translation: CASSYSGAMFEKLFF.

This chain uses TRBV6-5 with TRBJ1-1; no clear D gene. The CDR3 consists of 14 residues. Germline V lookup: CDR1 MNHEY, CDR2 SVGAGI. V dropped 2 bases and J dropped 1 base, with 8 bases sitting between them. CDR3 in DNA: TGTGCCAGCAGTTACGCGGGTTCGAACACTGAAGCTTTCTTT. Protein product: CASSYAGSNTEAFF.

The gene calls are TRBV4-1 and TRBJ1-1; 8 bases are a match to TRBD1. CDR1 is MGHRA, CDR2 YSYEKL, per germline. This CDR3 has 15 amino acids. Trimming removed 5 bases from V and 0 bases from J; junction bases left unmatched: 5. The CDR3 is CASSLRQGMNTEAFF. The CDR3 DNA sequence: TGCGCCAGCAGCTTACGACAGGGGATGAACACTGAAGCTTTCTTT.

This clone was found once. The chain combines TRBV2 with TRBJ1-5; TRBD1 is a possible D gene (5 bases). The CDR3 is 15 residues long. The V end lost 6 bases, the J end lost 3 bases, and 15 bases lay between the germline ends. Germline V gives CDR1 SNHLY, CDR2 FYNNEI. This CDR3 reads CASRPTGTANQPQHF. CDR3 bases: TGTGCCAGCAGGCCCACCGGGACTGCCAATCAGCCCCAGCATTTT.

This chain joins TRBV6-1 and TRBJ1-5; tentative D call: TRBD1 (6 bases). CDR1 and CDR2 (germline): MNHNS, SASEGT. V lost 3 bases and J 2 bases, leaving 14 bases between the germline ends. This CDR3 region has 16 residues. CDR3 region: CASSELSGVGNQPQHF. For the CDR3, the DNA is TGTGCCAGCAGTGAGTTATCAGGGGTCGGCAATCAGCCCCAGCATTTT.

The chain has TRBV5-1 and TRBJ2-3; the D gene is possibly TRBD2 (6 bases). The CDR3 loop spans 15 amino acids. The V end was cut by 4 bases, the J end by 2 bases, with 14 bases between. Germline V gene lookup returns CDR1 SGHRS and CDR2 YFSETQ. The CDR3 DNA is TGCGCCAGCAGCGGCGGGCGGGGCCCCACAGATACGCAGTATTTT. Translated, it gives CASSGGRGPTDTQYF.

The V gene is TRBV11-3, the J gene TRBJ1-1, with 8 bases identical to TRBD1. With 5 bases clipped from V and 6 bases from J, the junction kept 11 bases outside the gene matches. Germline V gene lookup returns CDR1 SGHNT and CDR2 YENEEA. The CDR3 length is 15 residues. CDR3 region: CASSPPTGVVAEAFF. CDR3 coding DNA: TGTGCCAGCAGCCCTCCGACAGGGGTTGTCGCTGAAGCTTTCTTT.

The CDR3 nucleotides are TGCGCCAGCAGCCGCCAAGAGGTCGGGACTTCAAATGAGCAGTTCTTC. The encoded protein is CASSRQEVGTSNEQFF. The genes are TRBV4-1 and TRBJ2-1; maybe TRBD2 (6 bases). V dropped 4 bases and J dropped 7 bases, with 20 bases sitting between them. This CDR3 region has 16 residues. The germline V gene encodes CDR1 MGHRA and CDR2 YSYEKL.

This sequence joins TRBV7-9 and TRBJ2-3; a possible D gene is TRBD2 (6 bases). The CDR3 has 16 residues. The germline V gene has CDR1 SEHNR and CDR2 FQNEAQ (reference sequence). Trimming pared 7 bases from V and 2 bases from J, leaving 19 bases between. The CDR3 sequence: CASTRFGGGSTDTQYF. The CDR3 nucleotides are TGTGCCAGCACCCGCTTCGGGGGAGGCTCCACAGATACGCAGTATTTT.

V is TRBV29-1 and J is TRBJ1-1, with D uncertain. Trimming took 6 bases from V and 1 from J, leaving 12 bases between them. Germline CDR1 is SQVTM and CDR2 is ANQGSEA. This CDR3 contains 13 residues. CDR3 amino acids: CSVPGLGNTEAFF. The CDR3 region has the DNA TGCAGCGTGCCGGGTCTCGGGAACACTGAAGCTTTCTTT.

This chain uses TRBV27 with TRBJ1-2, with D possibly matching TRBD1 (6 bases). CDR1 MNHEY and CDR2 SMNVEV come from the germline V gene (reference sequence). V gave up 2 bases and J gave up 2 bases, with 9 bases separating them. The CDR3 consists of 14 residues. The CDR3 protein is CASSLPDRNYGYTF. DNA of the CDR3: TGTGCCAGCAGTTTACCCGACAGGAACTATGGCTACACCTTC.

A few counts support this clone. The chain combines TRBV19 with TRBJ2-2, with D possibly being TRBD2 (6 bases). In germline, CDR1 is LNHDA, CDR2 SQIVND (reference sequence). V was pared by 6 bases and J by 4 bases, with 12 bases between. The CDR3 extends over 14 amino acids. CDR3 DNA sequence: TGTGCCAGTAGGGGTAGCGGCGTCACCGGGGAGCTGTTTTTT. Its translation: CASRGSGVTGELFF.

There are a few counts of this clone. The chain is built from TRBV11-2 and TRBJ1-3; TRBD1 is a possible D gene (5 bases). Per germline, CDR1 SGHAT and CDR2 FQNNGV. The CDR3 is made up of 15 amino acids. Between the trimmed V and J ends, which lost 4 bases and 3 bases, there was a span of 13 bases. The CDR3, as DNA: TGTGCCAGCAGCTCGACAGAAGTAATTGGAAACACCATATATTTT. Its protein product is CASSSTEVIGNTIYF.

The chain employs TRBV3-1 (or the pseudogene TRBV3-2) and TRBJ1-4; D ambiguous. Germline V gene lookup returns CDR1 LGHDT and CDR2 YNNKEL (reference sequence). V dropped 5 bases and J dropped 10 bases, with 14 bases sitting between them. The CDR3 consists of 13 residues. The CDR3 DNA is TGTGCCAGCAGCTCCCAAGGCCGGGTAAAACTGTTTTTT. This gives the protein CASSSQGRVKLFF.

The chain combines TRBV9 with TRBJ2-3; D is unclear. The CDR3 sequence is 13 residues long. V was trimmed by 3 bases and J by 3 bases, leaving 8 bases between them. Per the germline V gene, CDR1 is SGDLS and CDR2 is YYNGEE. The CDR3 sequence is CASSATNTDTQYF. The CDR3 DNA is TGTGCCAGCAGCGCCACTAATACAGATACGCAGTATTTT.

The chain is built from TRBV3-1 (or the pseudogene TRBV3-2) and TRBJ1-1, with unresolved D. Germline lookup yields CDR1 LGHDT and CDR2 YNNKEL (reference sequence). The CDR3 loop spans 15 amino acids. Trimming removed 6 bases at V and 1 base at J, with 15 bases between. CDR3 sequence (DNA): TGTGCCAGCAGAGGCGGGCGACGTACGAACACTGAAGCTTTCTTT. It specifies CASRGGRRTNTEAFF.

The rearrangement links TRBV11-2 to TRBJ1-4; TRBD1 aligns across 9 bases. CDR3 length: 16 amino acids. CDR1 is SGHAT, CDR2 FQNNGV, per germline. V lost 2 bases to trimming and J lost 8 bases; unmatched junction nucleotides: 9. The CDR3 region is CASSLSADRGKEKLFF. CDR3 DNA sequence: TGTGCCAGCAGCTTATCTGCTGACAGGGGGAAAGAAAAACTGTTTTTT.

This clone was seen a few times. The rearrangement links TRBV5-1 to TRBJ1-4, with D possibly being TRBD1 (5 bases). This CDR3 has 14 amino acids. Germline assignment: CDR1 SGHRS and CDR2 YFSETQ. V lost 3 bases and J lost 8, with 14 bases in between. CDR3: CASSSGQGREKLFF. The CDR3, as DNA: TGCGCCAGCAGCTCCGGGCAGGGTCGAGAAAAACTGTTTTTT.

This sequence joins TRBV6-5 and TRBJ2-4; the match to TRBD1 covers 9 bases. With 6 bases clipped from V and 7 bases from J, the junction kept 7 bases outside the gene matches. The V gene's germline CDR1 is MNHEY and CDR2 SVGAGI. The CDR3 sequence is 14 residues long. CDR3: CASSTRGQGNIQYF. DNA for the CDR3: TGTGCCAGCAGCACGAGAGGACAGGGGAACATTCAGTACTTC.